These T cell receptor beta chains were read from a single sample in a study of beta chain features in type 1 diabetes. Libraries were prepared by immunoSEQ multiplex PCR; TCRdb keeps only in-frame clonotypes and omits some of them. The sample has almost 350,000 clones, 8% seen once; the top ten hold approximately 0.47%. The source material was central memory CD4+ T cells from blood. These receptor sequences come from a woman under 30 in good health. CDR3s include the opening cysteine and the closing phenylalanine or tryptophan. A D gene is named only where the DNA matches it firmly. Size tells how often a clone was seen (once, few, many) or the class of an expanded clone, and some rows leave it out.

. TRBJ2-7 TRBV5-1 . CASSLSQALGTGEQYF TGCGCCAGCAGCTTGTCACAAGCCCTTGGGACGGGAGAGCAGTACTTC
. TRBJ1-2 TRBV4-3 few CASSETVVGGAYGYTF TGCGCCAGCAGCGAAACGGTCGTAGGGGGGGCTTATGGCTACACCTTC
TRBD2 TRBJ2-3 TRBV9 few CASSVGSSGSTDTQYF TGTGCCAGCAGCGTAGGGTCTAGCGGGAGTACAGATACGCAGTATTTT
. TRBJ2-6 TRBV19 few CASTQAGANVLTF TGTGCCAGTACCCAAGCTGGGGCCAACGTCCTGACTTTC
. TRBJ2-2 TRBV10-3 few CAINPESVRGTGELFF TGTGCCATCAACCCGGAGAGTGTACGGGGTACCGGGGAGCTGTTTTTT
. TRBJ2-1 TRBV20-1 . CSAVIRNEQFF TGCAGTGCTGTGATTAGGAATGAGCAGTTCTTC
. TRBJ2-2 TRBV6-1 few CASSEYPAANTGELFF TGTGCCAGCAGTGAATATCCAGCGGCGAACACCGGGGAGCTGTTTTTT
. TRBJ2-2 TRBV11-2 many CASSLEPPGELFF TGTGCCAGCAGCTTAGAGCCACCCGGGGAGCTGTTTTTT
. TRBJ2-6 TRBV18 . CASSQKWTSGANVLTF TGTGCCAGCTCCCAAAAGTGGACATCTGGGGCCAACGTCCTGACTTTC
. TRBJ1-4 TRBV5-4 few CASSLGVQGPNEKLFF TGTGCCAGCAGCTTGGGGGTTCAGGGCCCAAATGAAAAACTGTTTTTT
. TRBJ1-4 TRBV6-1 . CASSHNEKLFF TGTGCCAGCAGCCATAATGAAAAACTGTTTTTT
. TRBJ1-5 TRBV19 . CASSISHRAQPQHF TGTGCCAGTAGTATAAGCCATCGGGCGCAGCCCCAGCATTTT
. TRBJ1-4 TRBV15 few CATSRTREKLFF TGTGCCACCAGCAGGACGCGGGAAAAACTGTTTTTT
TRBD2 TRBJ2-7 TRBV18 . CASSSGLAGSSYEQYF TGTGCCAGCTCATCGGGACTAGCGGGGAGCTCCTACGAGCAGTACTTC
. TRBJ2-7 TRBV11-1 few CASSFLDGSSYEQYF TGTGCCAGCAGCTTTTTGGATGGAAGCTCCTACGAGCAGTACTTC
. TRBJ2-5 TRBV5-5 . CASSPHGARLTEETQYF TGTGCCAGCAGCCCCCATGGGGCCAGATTGACCGAAGAGACCCAGTACTTC
TRBD2 TRBJ2-7 TRBV28 few CASRVSGRVNEQYF TGTGCCAGCAGAGTAAGCGGGAGAGTCAACGAGCAGTACTTC
. TRBJ1-1 TRBV11-2 . CASSSQTSRGAFF TGTGCCAGCAGCTCCCAGACATCGCGTGGGGCTTTCTTT
. TRBJ1-2 TRBV5-6 . CASSFTGRNGYTF TGTGCCAGCAGCTTTACAGGAAGAAATGGCTACACCTTC
. TRBJ1-1 TRBV25-1 . CAIQTDIRATGNTEAFF TGTGCCATCCAAACCGATATCAGAGCGACGGGGAACACTGAAGCTTTCTTT
TRBD1 TRBJ2-1 TRBV4-2 . CASSPSIMTGNEQFF TGTGCCAGCAGCCCCAGTATAATGACAGGGAATGAGCAGTTCTTC
TRBD2 TRBJ2-1 TRBV14 . CASSPLGTRRNEQFF TGTGCCAGCAGCCCCCTTGGGACTAGGAGGAATGAGCAGTTCTTC
TRBD1 TRBJ2-2 TRBV7-2 few CASSRTGANTGELFF TGTGCCAGCAGCCGGACAGGGGCGAACACCGGGGAGCTGTTTTTT
TRBD1 TRBJ1-3 TRBV15 . CATQQGTSSGNTIYF TGTGCCACCCAACAGGGGACTAGCTCTGGAAACACCATATATTTT
. TRBJ1-4 TRBV27 few CASSLGRGIREKLFF TGTGCCAGCAGTTTAGGGCGGGGTATCCGGGAAAAACTGTTTTTT
. TRBJ2-7 TRBV5-1 few CASSLPGSRSYEQYF TGCGCCAGCAGCTTGCCAGGGAGTCGGTCCTACGAGCAGTACTTC
. TRBJ1-2 TRBV5-1 few CASSPSGGGGYGYTF TGCGCCAGCAGCCCCTCCGGGGGGGGCGGTTATGGCTACACCTTC
. TRBJ2-7 TRBV18 few CASSPRAGSSYEQYF TGTGCCAGCTCACCGCGGGCGGGGAGCTCCTACGAGCAGTACTTC
. TRBJ2-5 TRBV28 . CASSLSGAGLQETQYF TGTGCCAGCAGTTTATCAGGGGCGGGTTTACAAGAGACCCAGTACTTC
. TRBJ1-5 TRBV13 . CASSLSPWNQPQHF TGTGCCAGCAGCTTAAGTCCTTGGAATCAGCCCCAGCATTTT
TRBD1 TRBJ1-2 TRBV28 . CASSPGTGVYGYTF TGTGCCAGCAGTCCAGGGACAGGGGTTTATGGCTACACCTTC
TRBD2 TRBJ2-1 TRBV6-5 few CASTGLAGDDEQFF TGTGCCAGCACGGGACTAGCGGGAGACGATGAGCAGTTCTTC
TRBD1 TRBJ2-2 TRBV5-8 few CASSPWTGTGELFF TGTGCCAGCAGCCCATGGACAGGAACCGGGGAGCTGTTTTTT
TRBD1 TRBJ1-2 TRBV7-2 few CASSSNTGEGGYTF TGTGCCAGCAGCTCAAATACAGGGGAGGGAGGCTACACCTTC
TRBD2 TRBJ2-7 TRBV7-2 . CASSLQLAGEWDEQYF TGTGCCAGCAGCTTACAACTAGCGGGAGAGTGGGACGAGCAGTACTTC
TRBD1 TRBJ1-1 TRBV14 . CASSQDRGLTEAFF TGTGCCAGCAGCCAAGACAGGGGGCTGACTGAAGCTTTCTTT
. TRBJ2-7 TRBV28 few CASSPPRIDEQYF TGTGCCAGCAGTCCCCCGCGGATTGACGAGCAGTACTTC
. TRBJ2-3 TRBV7-6 few CASSLGAGGGTDTQYF TGTGCCAGCAGCTTGGGGGCCGGTGGCGGCACAGATACGCAGTATTTT
. TRBJ2-7 TRBV2 . CASSARQVGEQYF TGTGCCAGCAGTGCCCGCCAGGTGGGGGAGCAGTACTTC
. TRBJ2-7 TRBV2 . CASGRDEQYF TGTGCCAGCGGAAGGGACGAGCAGTACTTC
. TRBJ2-2 TRBV28 few CASRGENTGELFF TGTGCCAGCAGGGGGGAAAACACCGGGGAGCTGTTTTTT
. TRBJ1-4 TRBV25-1 many CASSEHRDEKLFF TGTGCCAGCAGTGAACACCGGGATGAAAAACTGTTTTTT
TRBD2 TRBJ2-1 TRBV7-9 . CASSPKASGRGTNNEQFF TGTGCCAGCAGCCCTAAGGCTAGCGGGAGGGGAACGAACAATGAGCAGTTCTTC
TRBD2 TRBJ2-7 TRBV6-1 few CASSTSGRAYEQYF TGTGCCAGCAGCACTAGCGGGAGGGCTTACGAGCAGTACTTC
. TRBJ2-1 TRBV15 few CATSRDYNEQFF TGTGCCACCAGCAGGGACTACAATGAGCAGTTCTTC
. TRBJ2-7 TRBV2 few CASSARVGHEQYF TGTGCCAGCAGTGCCAGGGTGGGGCACGAGCAGTACTTC